This T cell receptor beta chain was observed in a study of blood T cell repertoires in COVID-19. Study as a whole: COVID-19 samples from acute and convalescent phases originated in the United States, Italy and Spain. T cells, B-cell-depleted T cells, or PBMCs supplied cDNA or gDNA.

As processed by the authors: Counts of nucleated cells, estimated from reference gene primer amplification, were obtained. The data were produced by immunoSEQ multiplex PCR, yet TCRdb's version contains in-frame clones alone and is incomplete. V and J calls and clone size are as listed in that table; D and trimming were resolved from the DNA. This sample has 150,000 to 200,000 clones, with under 95% found just once. The receptor comes from a man aged 60 to 75 with active or convalescent COVID-19. The sequencing sample was made of peripheral blood.

The CDR3 loop reads CAIKVGEHYNEQFF. As DNA, the CDR3 is TGTGCCATCAAGGTCGGGGAACACTACAATGAGCAGTTCTTC. The chain combines TRBV10-3 with TRBJ2-1, with D possibly being TRBD2 (5 bases). Looked up from germline, CDR1 is ENHRY and CDR2 is SYGVKD. Trimming took 7 bases from V and 3 from J, leaving 13 bases between them. CDR3 size: 14 residues.